These 21 T cell receptor beta chains were all obtained from the same sample, sequenced in a study of T cell responses to AZD1222 COVID-19 vaccine. The method was immunoSEQ multiplex PCR; TCRdb's version includes in-frame clones alone and lacks a portion of them. The profile covers some 120,000 clones, with approximately 88% appearing a single time and about 4.3% taken by the ten largest. Sequenced here: peripheral blood, sampled on day 0 of AZD1222 vaccination. These receptors were collected from an adult in good health.

The chain combines TRBV6-6 with TRBJ2-7; D is tentatively TRBD1 or TRBD2 (5 bases each). V lost 8 bases, J lost 3 bases, and 20 bases lay in between. The CDR3 is made up of 15 amino acids. The germline V gene encodes CDR1 MNHNY and CDR2 SVGAGI (reference sequence). CDR3 sequence: CASGTGIAVGYEQYF. In DNA, the CDR3 is TGTGCCAGCGGGACGGGGATTGCGGTAGGCTACGAGCAGTACTTC.

The chain recombines TRBV3-1 (or the pseudogene TRBV3-2) with TRBJ2-1, with TRBD2 identical over 8 bases. The CDR3 spans 14 residues. Germline V CDR1 and CDR2: LGHDT, YNNKEL (reference sequence). Trimming took 4 bases from V and 9 from J; bases not matched to a gene: 8. This CDR3 reads CASSPRGGSGEQFF. In DNA form, the CDR3 reads TGTGCCAGCAGCCCTCGGGGGGGGTCGGGTGAGCAGTTCTTC.

The rearrangement joins TRBV7-2 to TRBJ2-5; a possible D gene is TRBD2 (6 bases). The V and J ends lost 5 bases and 5 bases respectively, with 15 bases between them. Germline V lookup: CDR1 SGHTA, CDR2 FQGNSA. The CDR3 runs to 14 residues. CDR3 in amino acids: CASSPPPGGETQYF. The DNA for the CDR3 is TGTGCCAGCAGCCCTCCACCCGGAGGGGAGACCCAGTACTTC.

This rearrangement joins TRBV5-1 to TRBJ1-1; D ambiguous. CDR1 is SGHRS, CDR2 YFSETQ, per germline. The CDR3 length is 14 residues. Trimming shortened V by 4 bases and J by 8 bases, and 18 bases separated the two germline ends. The CDR3 DNA follows: TGCGCCAGCAGCCCCGTCAAGCCTACCTCGGAAGCTTTCTTT. It translates to CASSPVKPTSEAFF.

V usage is TRBV28 and J usage is TRBJ1-5; 7 bases match TRBD1. The CDR3 extends over 14 amino acids. Germline CDR1 is MDHEN and CDR2 is SYDVKM. The V and J ends lost 6 bases and 7 bases, in that order; junction bases with no gene match: 9. Written as DNA, the CDR3 is TGTGCCAGCAGGGCCCAGGGGGAGTTCCAGCCCCAGCATTTT. It translates to CASRAQGEFQPQHF.

The V call is TRBV12-3 or TRBV12-4, the J call TRBJ2-4; TRBD1 matches at 8 bases. This CDR3 contains 13 residues. V was pared by 7 bases and J by 5 bases, with 4 bases of the junction left unmatched. CDR3 region: CASTPQGENIQYF. For the CDR3, the DNA is TGTGCCAGCACCCCACAGGGGGAAAACATTCAGTACTTC.

The rearrangement uses TRBV28 and TRBJ2-7; 9 bases are shared with TRBD1. Germline CDR1 reads MDHEN; CDR2 reads SYDVKM. The CDR3 is made up of 15 amino acids. V lost 5 bases to trimming and J lost 2 bases; unmatched junction nucleotides: 7. CDR3 in amino acids: CASSPGDRAAYEQYF. CDR3 coding DNA: TGTGCCAGCAGTCCTGGGGACAGGGCCGCCTACGAGCAGTACTTC. The full variable domain, with the rest looked up from reference TRBV28 and TRBJ2-7, is DVKVTQSSRYLVKRTGEKVFLECVQDMDHENMFWYRQDPGLGLRLIYFSYDVKMKEKGDIPEGYSVSREKKERFSLILESASTNQTSMYLCASSPGDRAAYEQYFGPGTRLTVT.

V and J are TRBV19 and TRBJ1-4, with 8 bases fitting TRBD1. Trimming removed 5 bases from V and 8 bases from J; junction bases left unmatched: 7. Germline V gene lookup returns CDR1 LNHDA and CDR2 SQIVND (reference sequence). The CDR3 has 14 residues. This CDR3 is CASSVSQGAEKLFF. CDR3 DNA: TGTGCCAGTAGTGTCTCCCAGGGGGCGGAAAAACTGTTTTTT.

V and J are TRBV5-4 and TRBJ2-2; the match to TRBD1 covers 11 bases. The trim removed 3 bases at V and 4 bases at J, leaving 14 bases unmatched. The CDR3 has 19 residues. Germline assignment: CDR1 SGHNT and CDR2 YYREEE (reference sequence). CDR3 in DNA: TGTGCCAGCAGCTACGGACAGGGGGCGGGGGTCGGAACCACCGGGGAGCTGTTTTTT. Translating it yields CASSYGQGAGVGTTGELFF.

This chain uses TRBV28 with TRBJ1-6; maybe TRBD1 (6 bases). V gave up 9 bases and J gave up 1 base, with 13 bases separating them. Germline V gives CDR1 MDHEN, CDR2 SYDVKM. This CDR3 region has 15 residues. CDR3 DNA sequence: TGTGCCAGTTATAGGGGGTTATCCTATAATTCACCCCTCCACTTT. Translated, it gives CASYRGLSYNSPLHF.

The rearrangement links TRBV4-1 to TRBJ2-1; TRBD2 aligns across 9 bases. Looked up from germline, CDR1 is MGHRA and CDR2 is YSYEKL. J was trimmed by 2 bases and V by 1 base; bases with no gene match: 9. The CDR3 contains 18 residues. This chain's CDR3 is CASSQVGSGGVAYNEQFF. The CDR3 nucleotides are TGCGCCAGCAGCCAAGTCGGTAGCGGGGGAGTGGCCTACAATGAGCAGTTCTTC.

The V call is TRBV7-2, the J call TRBJ2-7; 7 bases are shared with TRBD2. This CDR3 comprises 15 residues. Unmatched junction bases numbered 5, after V lost 1 base and J lost 2 bases. CDR1 and CDR2 (germline): SGHTA, FQGNSA. CDR3 region: CASSLGAGPAYEQYF. CDR3 nucleotide sequence: TGTGCCAGCAGCTTAGGAGCGGGGCCCGCCTACGAGCAGTACTTC. Full variable domain (remainder filled in from reference TRBV7-2 and TRBJ2-7): GAGVSQSPSNKVTEKGKDVELRCDPISGHTALYWYRQSLGQGLEFLIYFQGNSAPDKSGLPSDRFSAERTGGSVSTLTIQRTQQEDSAVYLCASSLGAGPAYEQYFGPGTRLTVT.

This clone has more than one count but fewer than ten. This CDR3 is also generated by other DNA sequences in the sample. The chain links TRBV7-2 to TRBJ2-2, with 7 bases matching TRBD1. The CDR3 length is 14 residues. Germline-derived CDR1 and CDR2 are SGHTA and FQGNSA. V was clipped by 4 bases and J by 5 bases; unmatched bases: 4. The CDR3 DNA sequence: TGTGCCAGCAGCTCGAGACAGGGAACCGGGGAGCTGTTTTTT. It codes for CASSSRQGTGELFF.

CDR3 protein: CACQARDSSPQEQFF. The DNA for the CDR3 is TGTGCCTGCCAAGCTCGGGACAGCTCCCCTCAGGAGCAGTTCTTC. The chain is built from TRBV18 and TRBJ2-1; 7 nucleotides agree with TRBD1. The CDR3 runs to 15 residues. Germline CDR1 KGHSH, CDR2 LQKENI. V dropped 11 bases and J dropped 10; count of bases not matched to a gene: 20.

This sequence joins TRBV7-9 and TRBJ2-7; TRBD2 might be the D (5 bases). CDR3 length: 14 amino acids. Between the trimmed V and J ends, which lost 2 bases and 6 bases, there was a span of 14 bases. From germline, CDR1 is SEHNR and CDR2 FQNEAQ (reference sequence). The DNA of the CDR3 is TGTGCCAGCAGCTTACTAGCAACCCTAAGCGAGCAGTACTTC. Translation: CASSLLATLSEQYF.

The V and J genes are TRBV6-5 and TRBJ2-7; D not resolved. Germline values: CDR1 MNHEY, CDR2 SVGAGI. V was clipped by 6 bases and J by 5 bases, with 8 bases between them. CDR3 length equals 11 residues. CDR3 in DNA: TGTGCCAGCAGCCCAGGTGACGAGCAGTACTTC. It translates to CASSPGDEQYF.

The chain carries TRBV3-1 (or the pseudogene TRBV3-2) and TRBJ1-1; possible D gene TRBD1, 6 bases. Trimming removed 4 bases from V and 4 bases from J, with 16 bases in between. The CDR3 length is 15 residues. In germline, CDR1 is LGHDT, CDR2 YNNKEL (reference sequence). CDR3 sequence (DNA): TGTGCCAGCAGCCCCTCGACAGGAGCGGGCACTGAAGCTTTCTTT. Translation gives CASSPSTGAGTEAFF.

The chain links TRBV28 to TRBJ1-5, with D possibly being TRBD1 (5 bases). The CDR3 consists of 18 residues. V was trimmed by 6 bases and J by 0 bases, leaving 21 bases between them. Germline CDR1 and CDR2: MDHEN and SYDVKM. The CDR3 protein is CASSPPFTGPDSNQPQHF. CDR3 nucleotides: TGTGCCAGCAGCCCGCCCTTTACAGGTCCCGATAGCAATCAGCCCCAGCATTTT.

This clone was detected once. V usage is TRBV19 and J usage is TRBJ2-7; TRBD1 is a possible D gene (5 bases). V was trimmed by 2 bases and J by 2 bases, leaving 13 bases between them. CDR3 length: 15 residues. CDR1 is LNHDA, CDR2 SQIVND, per germline (reference sequence). The CDR3 DNA is TGTGCCAGTAGTATAACAGGTTCCCAAACCTACGAGCAGTACTTC. Its protein is CASSITGSQTYEQYF.

The rearrangement links TRBV6-5 to TRBJ2-3; D ambiguous. Germline lookup yields CDR1 MNHEY and CDR2 SVGAGI. This CDR3 has 14 amino acids. The V end was cut by 2 bases, the J end by 0 bases, with 6 bases between. The CDR3 protein is CASSYVSSTDTQYF. CDR3 bases: TGTGCCAGCAGTTACGTCTCTAGCACAGATACGCAGTATTTT.

The rearrangement joins TRBV11-2 to TRBJ1-3; TRBD1 matches 7 bases. The trim removed 3 bases at V and 0 bases at J, leaving 2 bases unmatched. Germline V gives CDR1 SGHAT, CDR2 FQNNGV. The CDR3 loop spans 15 amino acids. CDR3 nucleotides: TGTGCCAGCAGCTTCAGGACAGGCTCTGGAAACACCATATATTTT. It encodes CASSFRTGSGNTIYF.